This passage covers 23 T cell receptor beta chains from one sample sequenced in a study of technical replicates of blood from a few donors. Using immunoSEQ multiplex PCR, the repertoire was profiled, and TCRdb retains in-frame clones only, with some absent. The table has roughly 82,000 clones, about 93% seen once. Sequenced material: T cells isolated from PBMCs. The receptors shown here come from a human donor in good health.

The J gene is TRBJ2-1, the V gene TRBV27; 9 nucleotides agree with TRBD2. The CDR3 sequence is 14 residues long. V trimming: 6 bases; J trimming: 7 bases; junction bases outside the gene matches: 7. The germline V gene has CDR1 MNHEY and CDR2 SMNVEV (reference sequence). The CDR3 sequence is CASSPGLALNEQFF. CDR3 sequence (DNA): TGTGCCAGCAGCCCGGGACTAGCCTTGAATGAGCAGTTCTTC.

This clone has just one count. V usage is TRBV18 and J usage is TRBJ2-6; 8 nucleotides align to TRBD1. V gave up 5 bases and J gave up 0 bases; unmatched junction bases: 12. Germline V gene sequence: CDR1 KGHSH, CDR2 LQKENI. This CDR3 region has 19 residues. The CDR3 bases are TGTGCCAGCTCATCCCGGACAGGGCTCCTTCACTCTGGGGCCAACGTCCTGACTTTC. It translates to CASSSRTGLLHSGANVLTF.

This clone occurred a few times. The chain recombines TRBV10-1 with TRBJ2-2; TRBD2 might be the D (5 bases). Germline CDR1 WNHNN, CDR2 SYGVQD (reference sequence). The CDR3 is 16 amino acids. Trimming shortened V by 2 bases and J by 7 bases, and 17 bases separated the two germline ends. This CDR3 is CASSEGTGDWHGELFF. DNA for the CDR3: TGCGCCAGCAGTGAGGGTACCGGGGATTGGCACGGGGAGCTGTTTTTT.

This clone was counted a few times. The V gene is TRBV7-9, the J gene TRBJ1-1; possibly TRBD1 for D (6 bases). The ends were cut back, 0 bases at V and 2 bases at J, with 7 bases in the middle. From germline, CDR1 is SEHNR and CDR2 FQNEAQ (reference sequence). This CDR3 has 14 residues. CDR3 amino acids: CASSLAGHNTEAFF. Here the CDR3 DNA reads TGTGCCAGCAGCTTAGCGGGACATAACACTGAAGCTTTCTTT.

The chain carries TRBV11-2 and TRBJ1-2; TRBD1 is a possible D gene (5 bases). The CDR3 spans 18 residues. Trimming took 0 bases from V and 4 from J, leaving 21 bases between them. Germline CDR1 SGHAT, CDR2 FQNNGV. In DNA form, the CDR3 reads TGTGCCAGCAGCTTAGACCGAGGTGCAGGGTTTAGGGGCTATGGCTACACCTTC. Its translation is CASSLDRGAGFRGYGYTF.

V is TRBV15 and J is TRBJ1-5; a weak D match, TRBD1 (5 bases). There are 13 residues in the CDR3. Trimming pared 4 bases from V and 4 bases from J, leaving 8 bases between. Germline CDR1 reads LNHNV; CDR2 reads YYDKDF (reference sequence). In DNA, the CDR3 is TGTGCCACCAGCATAGACAGAAATCAGCCCCAGCATTTT. Its translation is CATSIDRNQPQHF.

DNA of the CDR3: TGTGCCAGCATGACTGGCAATGAGCAGTTCTTC. Amino acid sequence: CASMTGNEQFF. The V and J genes are TRBV6-5 and TRBJ2-1; no clear D gene. Trimming removed 7 bases at V and 6 bases at J, with 7 bases between. In germline, CDR1 is MNHEY, CDR2 SVGAGI. There are 11 residues in the CDR3.

V usage is TRBV9 and J usage is TRBJ1-3; the match to TRBD1 covers 9 bases. CDR1 is SGDLS and CDR2 is YYNGEE in the germline V gene. The CDR3 is 14 residues long. The junction had 6 bases not matched to a gene; V was cut back by 3 bases and J by 8 bases. CDR3 sequence (DNA): TGTGCCAGCAGCGGGACAGGGGATGGGTACACCATATATTTT. It is translated as CASSGTGDGYTIYF.

This clone was observed a few times. This rearrangement joins TRBV30 to TRBJ1-1; tentative D call: TRBD1 (6 bases). The CDR3 spans 15 residues. Trimming pared 0 bases from V and 0 bases from J, leaving 11 bases between. Germline CDR1 and CDR2: GTSNPN and SVGIG (reference sequence). The DNA of the CDR3 is TGTGCCTGGAGTGTAGGGCCAGGGGTGAACACTGAAGCTTTCTTT. Translated: CAWSVGPGVNTEAFF.

This chain connects TRBV4-1 to TRBJ2-1; TRBD2 matches 8 bases. The germline V gene has CDR1 MGHRA and CDR2 YSYEKL. The CDR3 loop spans 15 amino acids. The V and J ends lost 0 bases and 4 bases, in that order; junction bases with no gene match: 2. The CDR3 sequence: CASSQDPGGYNEQFF. CDR3 nucleotide sequence: TGCGCCAGCAGCCAAGATCCGGGAGGGTACAATGAGCAGTTCTTC.

The J gene is TRBJ1-1, the V gene TRBV2; D might be TRBD1 (5 bases). V was pared by 2 bases and J by 5 bases, with 9 bases between. The CDR3 loop spans 13 amino acids. Germline CDR1 is SNHLY and CDR2 is FYNNEI. The CDR3 loop is CASSEREGTEAFF. The CDR3 coding sequence is TGTGCCAGCAGTGAACGGGAGGGGACTGAAGCTTTCTTT.

The chain uses TRBV18 and TRBJ1-5; weak D call: TRBD1 (5 bases). The CDR3 is made up of 14 amino acids. Trimming pared 2 bases from V and 7 bases from J, leaving 12 bases between. In germline, CDR1 is KGHSH, CDR2 LQKENI. The CDR3 protein is CASSPGGIRQPQHF. CDR3 DNA sequence: TGTGCCAGCTCACCAGGGGGGATCAGGCAGCCCCAGCATTTT.

Regarding this clone: The junction departs from germline at one end; a sequencing error may be responsible. Other DNA sequences in the sample encode the same CDR3. The chain joins TRBV6-6 to TRBJ2-5; D may be TRBD1 (7 bases). Germline V gives CDR1 MNHNY, CDR2 SVGAGI (reference sequence). This CDR3 has 15 amino acids. The CDR3 region is CASSYSRDSRSLGNF. The CDR3 nucleotides are TGTGCCAGCAGTTACTCGCGGGACAGTAGGTCTCTTGGGAACTTC.

CDR3 amino acids: CASSRMTGESSPLHF. The DNA of the CDR3 is TGCGCCAGCAGCCGAATGACAGGGGAGTCCTCACCCCTCCACTTT. The V and J genes are TRBV4-1 and TRBJ1-6; 8 nucleotides agree with TRBD1. This CDR3 has 15 amino acids. CDR1 is MGHRA, CDR2 YSYEKL, per germline. Trimming cost V 4 bases and J 10 bases; bases outside gene matches: 9.

This clone came up once. V usage is TRBV28 and J usage is TRBJ1-6, with D maybe TRBD1 (6 bases). The CDR3 totals 14 residues. The germline CDR1 and CDR2 sequences are MDHEN and SYDVKM. The V end was cut by 3 bases, the J end by 5 bases, with 8 bases between. In DNA form, the CDR3 reads TGTGCCAGCAGTTTGTACAGGGATAATTCACCCCTCCACTTT. Its translation is CASSLYRDNSPLHF.

With respect to this clone: Additional DNA sequences in this sample encode the identical CDR3. The V gene is TRBV6-1, the J gene TRBJ1-2, with a tentative D call TRBD1 (6 bases). With 4 bases removed from V and 4 bases from J, the gap between germline ends came to 28 bases. Germline V gene sequence: CDR1 MNHNS, CDR2 SASEGT. The CDR3 is made up of 19 amino acids. The CDR3: CASSGTAKGTSGDGYGYTF. The DNA for the CDR3 is TGTGCCAGCAGTGGAACTGCTAAGGGGACATCTGGGGATGGCTATGGCTACACCTTC.

The chain joins TRBV6-1 to TRBJ2-1, with D perhaps matching TRBD1 (5 bases). This CDR3 region has 15 residues. Germline V gives CDR1 MNHNS, CDR2 SASEGT. V shed 2 bases and J shed 8 bases, with 16 bases lying between them. Written as DNA, the CDR3 is TGTGCCAGCAGTGAATATCTCGACAGAGAGTATGAGCAGTTCTTC. Amino acid sequence: CASSEYLDREYEQFF.

This chain uses TRBV11-2 with TRBJ2-7, with 8 bases aligning to TRBD2. V was pared by 3 bases and J by 3 bases, with 4 bases of the junction left unmatched. This CDR3 has 14 amino acids. Germline CDR1 and CDR2: SGHAT and FQNNGV. CDR3 nucleotide sequence: TGTGCCAGCAGCTTCCAGCGGGAGATCTACGAGCAGTACTTC. This encodes CASSFQREIYEQYF.

The chain has TRBV14 and TRBJ2-2; possible D gene TRBD1, 5 bases. This CDR3 is built from 14 residues. Germline CDR1 SGHDN, CDR2 FVKESK. V shed 6 bases and J shed 2 bases, with 10 bases lying between them. CDR3 in DNA: TGTGCCAGCAGAACGGACATAAACACCGGGGAGCTGTTTTTT. Translation: CASRTDINTGELFF.

This clone showed up just once. This sequence joins TRBV7-9 and TRBJ2-5; 8 nucleotides line up with TRBD2. CDR1 is SEHNR, CDR2 FQNEAQ, per germline (reference sequence). V gave up 8 bases and J gave up 1 base; unmatched junction bases: 6. The CDR3 spans 14 residues. CDR3 DNA sequence: TGTGCCAGCGGAGCGGGGGTTACCCAAGAGACCCAGTACTTC. This sequence encodes CASGAGVTQETQYF. Full variable domain (outside the CDR3, taken from reference TRBV7-9 and TRBJ2-5): DTGVSQNPRHKITKRGQNVTFRCDPISEHNRLYWYRQTLGQGPEFLTYFQNEAQLEKSRLLSDRFSAERPKGSFSTLEIQRTEQGDSAMYLCASGAGVTQETQYFGPGTRLLVL.

V usage is TRBV6-1 and J usage is TRBJ2-1; no clear D gene. CDR1 MNHNS and CDR2 SASEGT come from the germline V gene. The V and J ends lost 6 bases and 0 bases respectively, with 12 bases between them. This CDR3 has 15 amino acids. This chain's CDR3 is CASSLDESSYNEQFF. The CDR3 DNA sequence: TGTGCCAGCAGCCTAGACGAATCCTCCTACAATGAGCAGTTCTTC.

The chain uses TRBV27 and TRBJ2-7, with D hard to call. The CDR3 has 14 amino acids. V was cut by 3 bases and J by 3 bases, with 12 bases left in between. Germline V gene lookup returns CDR1 MNHEY and CDR2 SMNVEV (reference sequence). Here the CDR3 reads CASSFPGPGYEQYF. CDR3 nucleotides: TGTGCCAGCAGTTTCCCTGGTCCCGGCTACGAGCAGTACTTC.

V and J are TRBV5-1 and TRBJ2-2; D is ambiguous. V lost 0 bases and J 6 bases, leaving 6 bases between the germline ends. Per germline, CDR1 SGHRS and CDR2 YFSETQ. This CDR3 has 13 residues. The CDR3 region is CASSLARSGELFF. CDR3 nucleotide sequence: TGCGCCAGCAGCTTGGCGCGTTCCGGGGAGCTGTTTTTT.